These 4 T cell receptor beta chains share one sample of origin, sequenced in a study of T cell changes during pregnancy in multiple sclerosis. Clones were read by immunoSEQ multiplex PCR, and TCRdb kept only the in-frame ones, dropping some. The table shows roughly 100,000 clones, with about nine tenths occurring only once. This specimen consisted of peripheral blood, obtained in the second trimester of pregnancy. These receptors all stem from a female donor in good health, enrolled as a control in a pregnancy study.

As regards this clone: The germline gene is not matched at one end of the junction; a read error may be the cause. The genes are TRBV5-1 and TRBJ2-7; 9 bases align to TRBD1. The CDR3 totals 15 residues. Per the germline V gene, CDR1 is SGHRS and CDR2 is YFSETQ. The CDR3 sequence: CASVPGTGSPYEQYF. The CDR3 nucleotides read TGCGCCAGCGTACCCGGGACAGGGTCCCCCTATGAGCAGTACTTC.

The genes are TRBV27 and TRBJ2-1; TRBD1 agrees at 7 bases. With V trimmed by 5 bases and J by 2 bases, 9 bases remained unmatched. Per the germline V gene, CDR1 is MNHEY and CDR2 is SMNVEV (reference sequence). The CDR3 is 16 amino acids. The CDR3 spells CASSRSGTAAYNEQFF. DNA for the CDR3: TGTGCCAGCAGTCGCTCCGGGACAGCGGCCTACAATGAGCAGTTCTTC.

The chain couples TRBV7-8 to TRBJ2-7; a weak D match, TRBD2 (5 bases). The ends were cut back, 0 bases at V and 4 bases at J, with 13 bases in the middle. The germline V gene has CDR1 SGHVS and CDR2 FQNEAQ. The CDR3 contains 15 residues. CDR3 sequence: CASSLARAGLYEQYF. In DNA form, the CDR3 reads TGTGCCAGCAGCTTAGCGAGGGCCGGGCTATACGAGCAGTACTTC.

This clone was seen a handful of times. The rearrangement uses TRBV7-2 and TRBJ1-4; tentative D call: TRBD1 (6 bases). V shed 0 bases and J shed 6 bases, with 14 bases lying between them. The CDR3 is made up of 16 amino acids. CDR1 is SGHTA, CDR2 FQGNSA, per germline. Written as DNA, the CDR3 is TGTGCCAGCAGCTTAGCGGGGGCAATCAGGGATGAAAAACTGTTTTTT. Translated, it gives CASSLAGAIRDEKLFF.